The 10 T cell receptor beta chains listed next were all sequenced from one sample in a study of blood T cell repertoires in COVID-19. Measured with immunoSEQ multiplex PCR; TCRdb has only the in-frame clones, and not every one. Here the sample spans around 140,000 clones, approximately 88% being singletons. The sample comprised peripheral blood. All receptors derive from a woman between 50 and 59 years old with acute or convalescent COVID-19.

The genes are TRBV27 and TRBJ2-7; D not certain. Germline V lookup: CDR1 MNHEY, CDR2 SMNVEV (reference sequence). Deletions cut 5 bases from V and 3 bases from J, with 2 bases between. This CDR3 comprises 10 residues. As DNA, the CDR3 is TGTGCCAGCAGTCTCTACGAGCAGTACTTC. Protein product: CASSLYEQYF.

J is TRBJ2-3 and V is TRBV29-1; 7 nucleotides line up with TRBD1. With 4 bases clipped from V and 0 bases from J, the junction kept 1 base outside the gene matches. Germline loops: CDR1 SQVTM, CDR2 ANQGSEA. The CDR3 contains 13 residues. The CDR3 bases are TGCAGCGTTGTGGGACAGAGCACAGATACGCAGTATTTT. The encoded protein is CSVVGQSTDTQYF.

This chain uses TRBV3-1 (or the pseudogene TRBV3-2) with TRBJ1-4; unclear D gene. V gave up 5 bases and J gave up 5 bases, with 12 bases separating them. This CDR3 has 14 amino acids. In germline, CDR1 is LGHDT, CDR2 YNNKEL (reference sequence). The CDR3 nucleotides read TGTGCCAGCAGCATAGAACGTGTGAATGAAAAACTGTTTTTT. Translation: CASSIERVNEKLFF.

The chain combines TRBV28 with TRBJ1-2; D is possibly TRBD1 (6 bases). In germline, CDR1 is MDHEN, CDR2 SYDVKM. The CDR3 is made up of 16 amino acids. Between the trimmed V and J ends, which lost 5 bases and 1 base, there was a span of 17 bases. The CDR3: CASSIPRGGFNYGYTF. CDR3 in DNA: TGTGCCAGCAGTATCCCGAGGGGGGGCTTTAACTATGGCTACACCTTC.

V gene TRBV5-8 combines with J gene TRBJ1-2; TRBD1 matches 8 bases. Germline CDR1 reads SGHTS; CDR2 reads YDEGEE. V lost 0 bases and J lost 0; bases outside the gene matches: 7. The CDR3 is 17 amino acids. The CDR3, as DNA: TGTGCCAGCAGCTTGGGGACAGGGTTCGGAGCTAACTATGGCTACACCTTC. The encoded protein is CASSLGTGFGANYGYTF.

The rearrangement uses TRBV7-2 and TRBJ1-5; D uncertain. The CDR3 is 13 residues long. Germline loops: CDR1 SGHTA, CDR2 FQGNSA. Trimming removed 3 bases at V and 9 bases at J, with 12 bases between. This chain's CDR3 is CASSFEGGRPQHF. The CDR3 nucleotides are TGTGCCAGCAGCTTTGAGGGTGGCCGGCCCCAGCATTTT.

The sample holds a few counts of this clone. The chain combines TRBV27 with TRBJ1-1; D remains ambiguous. Trimming took off 3 bases at V and 5 bases at J, with 16 bases between the two ends. The CDR3 totals 15 residues. Germline V gene sequence: CDR1 MNHEY, CDR2 SMNVEV (reference sequence). The CDR3 here is CASSLRTPGYTEAFF. The CDR3 region has the DNA TGTGCCAGCAGTTTGCGAACTCCGGGGTATACTGAAGCTTTCTTT.

The V call is TRBV19, the J call TRBJ2-1, with D possibly TRBD2 on 6 matching bases. There are 14 residues in the CDR3. CDR1 is LNHDA and CDR2 is SQIVND in the germline V gene (reference sequence). Trimming cost V 5 bases and J 8 bases, with 16 bases left between them. CDR3 sequence (DNA): TGTGCCAGTAGTCCCCGGAGGGCTGGGGATGAGCAGTTCTTC. The encoded protein is CASSPRRAGDEQFF.

The genes are TRBV6-5 and TRBJ1-2; a weak D match, TRBD1 (5 bases). Germline loops: CDR1 MNHEY, CDR2 SVGAGI. V gave up 0 bases and J gave up 4 bases, with 6 bases separating them. This CDR3 has 13 residues. The CDR3 nucleotides read TGTGCCAGCAGTTACTCCGACAGCTATGGCTACACCTTC. This sequence encodes CASSYSDSYGYTF.

V and J are TRBV19 and TRBJ2-1; D not resolved. The V end lost 5 bases, the J end lost 0 bases, and 14 bases lay between the germline ends. The CDR3 has 16 residues. CDR1 is LNHDA, CDR2 SQIVND, per germline (reference sequence). The CDR3 region is CASSSHPGNSYNEQFF. Here the CDR3 DNA reads TGTGCCAGTAGTTCCCACCCAGGCAACTCCTACAATGAGCAGTTCTTC.